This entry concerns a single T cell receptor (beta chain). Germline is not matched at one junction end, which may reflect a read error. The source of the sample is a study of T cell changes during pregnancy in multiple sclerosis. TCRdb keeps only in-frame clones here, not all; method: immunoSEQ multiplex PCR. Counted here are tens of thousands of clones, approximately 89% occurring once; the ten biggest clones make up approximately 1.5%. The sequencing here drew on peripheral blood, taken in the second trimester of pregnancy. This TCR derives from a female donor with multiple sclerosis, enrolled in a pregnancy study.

Here the CDR3 DNA reads TGTGCCACCGGCAGAGCAGGGGCCGGGGCCAACGTCCTGACTTTC. Translating it yields CATGRAGAGANVLTF. The chain carries TRBV15 and TRBJ2-6; D perhaps matches TRBD1 (6 bases). CDR1 LNHNV and CDR2 YYDKDF come from the germline V gene (reference sequence). This CDR3 comprises 15 residues.